Presented here are 20 T cell receptor beta chains from one specimen sequenced in a study of T cell responses to AZD1222 COVID-19 vaccine. Repertoires were generated with immunoSEQ multiplex PCR, while TCRdb's copy carries only in-frame clones and drops some. The data hold 150,000 to 180,000 clones, with approximately 90% observed a single time. This specimen was peripheral blood, taken on day 0 of AZD1222 vaccination. The origin of the receptors is an adult in good health.

The CDR3 DNA follows: TGTGCCAGCAGCTTAGGGACCTACTACAATGAGCAGTTCTTC. Its translation: CASSLGTYYNEQFF. The V gene is TRBV11-2, the J gene TRBJ2-1; no reliable D call. CDR1 SGHAT and CDR2 FQNNGV come from the germline V gene. V dropped 1 base and J dropped 3 bases, with 7 bases sitting between them. The CDR3 runs to 14 residues.

J is TRBJ1-2 and V is TRBV7-3, with TRBD1 identical over 7 bases. V dropped 5 bases and J dropped 7; count of bases not matched to a gene: 10. The CDR3 length is 14 residues. Germline V gene sequence: CDR1 SGHTA, CDR2 FQGTGA. The CDR3 DNA follows: TGTGCCAGCAGCGCGATCCAGACAGGGACTGGCTACACCTTC. This encodes CASSAIQTGTGYTF.

The genes are TRBV6-5 and TRBJ1-5, with D perhaps matching TRBD1 (5 bases). CDR3 length: 15 residues. CDR1 and CDR2 (germline): MNHEY, SVGAGI. The V gene lost 6 bases and the J gene lost 1 base, with 13 bases spanning the gap. The CDR3 loop is CASRRTGGSNQPQHF. The CDR3 region has the DNA TGTGCCAGCAGAAGGACGGGGGGGAGCAATCAGCCCCAGCATTTT.

The V gene is TRBV4-2, the J gene TRBJ2-3; 7 bases are a match to TRBD2. CDR3 length equals 16 residues. Germline CDR1 is LGHNA and CDR2 is YNFKEQ. V lost 0 bases to trimming and J lost 5 bases; unmatched junction nucleotides: 8. CDR3 sequence (DNA): TGTGCCAGCAGCCAAGATACGCGGGGGTTTGGAGATACGCAGTATTTT. This codes for CASSQDTRGFGDTQYF.

Details on this clone: Other DNA sequences in this specimen translate into the identical CDR3. The chain combines TRBV4-1 with TRBJ1-1; TRBD1 is a possible D gene (5 bases). From germline, CDR1 is MGHRA and CDR2 YSYEKL. This CDR3 has 14 amino acids. V lost 6 bases and J 1 base, leaving 12 bases between the germline ends. The CDR3 DNA reads as TGCGCCAGCAGTGGGACGGTCAGGAACACTGAAGCTTTCTTT. Translating it yields CASSGTVRNTEAFF.

The CDR3 region has the DNA TGTGCCAGCAGTTCAGGACAGGGCTTCTATAATTCACCCCTCCACTTT. Protein product: CASSSGQGFYNSPLHF. The chain uses TRBV28 and TRBJ1-6; 8 bases map to TRBD1. V lost 4 bases, J lost 3 bases, and 5 bases stayed unmatched. The germline V gene encodes CDR1 MDHEN and CDR2 SYDVKM. The CDR3 sequence is 16 residues long.

In this sample, this clone is medium-sized (0.01 to 0.1%). The chain joins TRBV27 to TRBJ1-2, with D unclear. The CDR3 has 13 residues. The germline gives CDR1 MNHEY, CDR2 SMNVEV (reference sequence). V lost 5 bases and J lost 2, with 9 bases in between. DNA for the CDR3: TGTGCCAGCAGTCAACACGGGAACTATGGCTACACCTTC. As protein: CASSQHGNYGYTF.

The gene calls are TRBV7-2 and TRBJ1-2; 7 nucleotides match TRBD1. CDR3 length equals 13 residues. V was clipped by 5 bases and J by 8 bases; unmatched bases: 8. Germline loops: CDR1 SGHTA, CDR2 FQGNSA. In DNA form, the CDR3 reads TGTGCCAGCAGCCCCAACCAGGGGGGCGGCTACACCTTC. Its translation is CASSPNQGGGYTF.

The chain uses TRBV18 and TRBJ2-4; D is undetermined. The CDR3 is made up of 15 amino acids. Germline V gene lookup returns CDR1 KGHSH and CDR2 LQKENI. Trimming took off 2 bases at V and 0 bases at J, with 8 bases between the two ends. Here the CDR3 DNA reads TGTGCCAGCTCACCAGTCACCATAGCCAAAAACATTCAGTACTTC. It encodes CASSPVTIAKNIQYF.

The sample holds one count of this clone. This chain joins TRBV4-1 and TRBJ2-5; tentatively, D is TRBD1 or TRBD2 (5 bases each). Germline lookup yields CDR1 MGHRA and CDR2 YSYEKL. The CDR3 runs 16 residues. V was clipped by 0 bases and J by 1 base, with 12 bases between them. The CDR3 loop is CASSQETGAPQETQYF. In DNA, the CDR3 is TGCGCCAGCAGCCAAGAAACCGGGGCCCCCCAAGAGACCCAGTACTTC.

The chain carries TRBV7-2 and TRBJ1-4, with TRBD1 matching 9 bases. The CDR3 length is 14 residues. The junction had 4 bases not matched to a gene; V was cut back by 3 bases and J by 8 bases. The germline CDR1 and CDR2 sequences are SGHTA and FQGNSA. The CDR3 bases are TGTGCCAGCAGCTTCCGGACAGGGGAGGAAAAACTGTTTTTT. The encoded protein is CASSFRTGEEKLFF.

This chain connects TRBV4-1 to TRBJ1-1; a weak D match, TRBD1 (5 bases). CDR3 length: 18 amino acids. Germline V CDR1 and CDR2: MGHRA, YSYEKL. V dropped 1 base and J dropped 3 bases, with 21 bases sitting between them. Written as DNA, the CDR3 is TGCGCCAGCAGCCAAGGGGGCCCCGGGACCCTCTCGGACACTGAAGCTTTCTTT. Its protein product is CASSQGGPGTLSDTEAFF.

V and J are TRBV3-1 (or the pseudogene TRBV3-2) and TRBJ1-5; no reliable D call. Germline lookup yields CDR1 LGHDT and CDR2 YNNKEL (reference sequence). The CDR3 is 17 residues long. Trimming stripped 0 bases from V and 5 bases from J, with 17 bases between. CDR3 nucleotide sequence: TGTGCCAGCAGCCAAGATGTTTGGACGTGCGGCTATCAGCCCCAGCATTTT. Protein: CASSQDVWTCGYQPQHF.

This clone was counted only a few times. For the CDR3, the DNA is TGTGCCAGCAGTTTTGGGGGATTTCAGCCCCAGCATTTT. The encoded protein is CASSFGGFQPQHF. This rearrangement joins TRBV12-3 or TRBV12-4 to TRBJ1-5; D may be TRBD1 (5 bases). The germline V and J ends were trimmed by 3 bases and 6 bases, with 9 bases remaining between them. This CDR3 region has 13 residues.

The CDR3 DNA reads TGCGCCAGCAGCGCACCTGGGGGACAGATGAACACTGAAGCTTTCTTT. Translating gives CASSAPGGQMNTEAFF. V is TRBV5-1 and J is TRBJ1-1, with 7 bases matching TRBD1. V was clipped by 4 bases and J by 0 bases; unmatched bases: 9. CDR1 is SGHRS, CDR2 YFSETQ, per germline. The CDR3 is made up of 16 amino acids.

The V call is TRBV3-1 (or the pseudogene TRBV3-2), the J call TRBJ1-2; 10 nucleotides agree with TRBD1. This CDR3 contains 15 residues. CDR1 LGHDT and CDR2 YNNKEL come from the germline V gene (reference sequence). J gave up 7 bases and V 4 bases, and 9 bases lay outside the gene matches. Here the CDR3 DNA reads TGTGCCAGCAGCCGGACCGGGACAGGGGTGAGTGGCTACACCTTC. Protein: CASSRTGTGVSGYTF.

The gene calls are TRBV12-3 or TRBV12-4 and TRBJ1-1; unclear D gene. V was trimmed by 5 bases and J by 2 bases, leaving 3 bases between them. The CDR3 extends over 11 amino acids. The CDR3 region has the DNA TGTGCCAGCAGTGGTAACACTGAAGCTTTCTTT. As protein: CASSGNTEAFF.

Only a few counts were recorded for this clone. V usage is TRBV5-5 and J usage is TRBJ2-7, with D perhaps matching TRBD2 (6 bases). Germline CDR1 is SGHKS and CDR2 is YYEKEE (reference sequence). The CDR3 runs 13 residues. V lost 6 bases to trimming and J lost 4 bases, with 14 bases between them. CDR3 protein: CASTSRGAYEQYF. The CDR3 coding sequence is TGTGCCAGCACCTCGCGCGGGGCGTACGAGCAGTACTTC.

This chain's CDR3 is CASSRGQGEQYF. Written as DNA, the CDR3 is TGTGCCAGCAGTCGCGGACAGGGTGAGCAGTACTTC. J is TRBJ2-7 and V is TRBV6-5; TRBD1 matches at 8 bases. The germline V gene encodes CDR1 MNHEY and CDR2 SVGAGI. This CDR3 has 12 residues. The junction had 4 bases not matched to a gene; V was cut back by 5 bases and J by 7 bases.

V and J are TRBV5-4 and TRBJ2-5; D is perhaps TRBD1 or TRBD2 (5 bases each). The germline V and J ends were trimmed by 3 bases and 2 bases, with 8 bases remaining between them. Germline V lookup: CDR1 SGHNT, CDR2 YYREEE (reference sequence). The CDR3 has 13 amino acids. CDR3 sequence reads: CASSSWGQETQYF. CDR3 nucleotides: TGTGCCAGCAGCTCCTGGGGGCAAGAGACCCAGTACTTC.